A single sample is the source of the 27 T cell receptor beta chains below, sequenced in a study of identical twins. TCRdb processed the 5' RACE reads anew with MiXCR; each CDR3 protein has one entry. The table lists 1.5 million or so distinct CDR3 sequences, roughly 35% of them singletons. The sequencing sample was made of cord blood. These receptors all stem from a newborn girl in good health.

This sequence joins TRBV5-1 and TRBJ2-1; the match to TRBD1 covers 7 bases. Germline assignment: CDR1 SGHRS and CDR2 YFSETQ. This CDR3 contains 16 residues. V gave up 4 bases and J gave up 3 bases; unmatched junction bases: 10. CDR3 residues: CASSLDRPSLYNEQFF. As DNA, the CDR3 is TGCGCCAGCAGCCTGGACAGGCCGTCCCTCTACAATGAGCAGTTCTTC.

The chain carries TRBV18 and TRBJ2-7; D ambiguous. Germline V gene sequence: CDR1 KGHSH, CDR2 LQKENI. CDR3 length equals 14 residues. V dropped 3 bases and J dropped 5 bases, with 14 bases sitting between them. This CDR3 reads CASSPLKEGHEQYF. CDR3 bases: TGTGCCAGCTCACCGTTGAAAGAAGGCCACGAGCAGTACTTC. Full variable domain (outside the CDR3, taken from reference TRBV18 and TRBJ2-7): NAGVMQNPRHLVRRRGQEARLRCSPMKGHSHVYWYRQLPEEGLKFMVYLQKENIIDESGMPKERFSAEFPKEGPSILRIQQVVRGDSAAYFCASSPLKEGHEQYFGPGTRLTVT.

There are a few counts of this clonotype. The V call is TRBV13, the J call TRBJ2-1; 12 bases agree with TRBD2. The V gene's germline CDR1 is PRHDT and CDR2 FYEKMQ (reference sequence). The CDR3 is 15 residues long. V was pared by 3 bases and J by 9 bases, with 6 bases of the junction left unmatched. CDR3 nucleotide sequence: TGTGCCAGCAGCTTCTGGCTAGCGGGGGGGCCTGAGCAGTTCTTC. Encoded protein: CASSFWLAGGPEQFF.

This clonotype was recorded at least ten times. The chain is built from TRBV29-1 and TRBJ2-7, with 7 bases identical to TRBD1. The CDR3 has 13 residues. Germline V gene data show CDR1 as SQVTM and CDR2 as ANQGSEA. The ends lost 4 bases at V and 5 bases at J; junction bases unmatched: 8. DNA for the CDR3: TGCAGCGTTGGACAGGGATTAAGGAACGAGCAGTACTTC. Translation gives CSVGQGLRNEQYF.

Details on this clonotype: Being one base from a much bigger clone, this may be a read error. This chain connects TRBV25-1 to TRBJ1-6; D is ambiguous. This CDR3 contains 12 residues. V was pared by 8 bases and J by 7 bases, with 9 bases between. Germline CDR1 MGHDK, CDR2 SYGVNS. The CDR3 here is CASRLGNSPLHF. As DNA, the CDR3 is TGTGCCAGCCGCTTAGGGAATTCACCCCTCCACTTT. The full variable domain, in which reference TRBV25-1 and TRBJ1-6 provide the parts outside the CDR3, is EADIYQTPRYLVIGTGKKITLECSQTMGHDKMYWYQQDPGMELHLIHYSYGVNSTEKGDLSSESTVSRIRTEHFPLTLESARPSHTSQYLCASRLGNSPLHFGNGTRLTVT.

In this sample, this clonotype turned up a few times. The J gene is TRBJ2-7, the V gene TRBV5-8; 7 bases are a match to TRBD2. The CDR3 covers 15 residues. The V gene's germline CDR1 is SGHTS and CDR2 YDEGEE. Trimming removed 2 bases from V and 3 bases from J; junction bases left unmatched: 8. CDR3 sequence (DNA): TGTGCCAGCAGCTTCGGGGCAGGGAGGGACTACGAGCAGTACTTC. It codes for CASSFGAGRDYEQYF.

The chain carries TRBV6-6 and TRBJ2-7; tentative D call: TRBD1 (5 bases). The CDR3 totals 12 residues. V lost 7 bases to trimming and J lost 5 bases, with 12 bases between them. Germline assignment: CDR1 MNHNY and CDR2 SVGAGI (reference sequence). The CDR3 loop is CASNFQGDEQYF. CDR3 DNA sequence: TGTGCCAGCAACTTCCAAGGGGACGAGCAGTACTTC.

The chain joins TRBV9 to TRBJ2-7; 8 bases agree with TRBD2. Germline V gene lookup returns CDR1 SGDLS and CDR2 YYNGEE. V lost 4 bases and J lost 0; bases outside the gene matches: 9. This CDR3 spans 16 amino acids. The CDR3 here is CASSLPYSGDSYEQYF. The CDR3 DNA reads TGTGCCAGCAGCCTCCCTTATAGCGGGGACTCCTACGAGCAGTACTTC.

J is TRBJ2-5 and V is TRBV20-1; 10 bases fit TRBD2. CDR3 length equals 15 residues. Looked up from germline, CDR1 is DFQATT and CDR2 is SNEGSKA (reference sequence). Trimming removed 2 bases from V and 1 base from J; junction bases left unmatched: 4. The CDR3 region has the DNA TGCAGTGCTAGACTAGCGGGGGAAATCCAAGAGACCCAGTACTTC. Translation gives CSARLAGEIQETQYF.

As to this clonotype: The junction differs from germline at one of its ends, possibly a read error. V gene TRBV6-1 combines with J gene TRBJ1-2; no clear D. The germline CDR1 and CDR2 sequences are MNHNS and SASEGT. The CDR3 runs 14 residues. The CDR3 reads CACSEDAANYGYTF. The CDR3 region has the DNA TGTGCCTGCAGTGAAGATGCGGCTAACTATGGCTACACCTTC.

The V call is TRBV11-2, the J call TRBJ2-3, with unresolved D. Looked up from germline, CDR1 is SGHAT and CDR2 is FQNNGV. Trimming removed 1 base from V and 4 bases from J, with 12 bases in between. The CDR3 consists of 15 residues. CDR3 nucleotide sequence: TGTGCCAGCAGCTTAGGCAGCCTGACCGCAGATACGCAGTATTTT. Residues: CASSLGSLTADTQYF.

This clonotype appeared many times. The genes are TRBV29-1 and TRBJ2-5; TRBD2 matches 10 bases. The CDR3 extends over 14 amino acids. The V gene end was trimmed by 5 bases and the J gene end by 3 bases; junction bases not matched to a gene: 6. Germline CDR1 is SQVTM and CDR2 is ANQGSEA. The DNA for the CDR3 is TGCAGCGTTAGCCTCGGACTAGCGGAAGAGACCCAGTACTTC. This codes for CSVSLGLAEETQYF. The full variable domain, its missing parts supplied by reference TRBV29-1 and TRBJ2-5, is SAVISQKPSRDICQRGTSLTIQCQVDSQVTMMFWYRQQPGQSLTLIATANQGSEATYESGFVIDKFPISRPNLTFSTLTVSNMSPEDSSIYLCSVSLGLAEETQYFGPGTRLLVL.

This clonotype was counted a few times. The chain combines TRBV20-1 with TRBJ1-2, with D possibly TRBD1 on 5 matching bases. Germline CDR1 is DFQATT and CDR2 is SNEGSKA (reference sequence). The germline V and J ends were trimmed by 3 bases and 5 bases, with 16 bases remaining between them. This CDR3 contains 14 residues. The CDR3 loop reads CSASLEGRAYGYTF. CDR3 bases: TGCAGTGCTAGCCTCGAGGGACGGGCGTATGGCTACACCTTC.

The chain couples TRBV24-1 to TRBJ2-2; the match to TRBD1 covers 8 bases. This CDR3 is 13 amino acids long. Per the germline V gene, CDR1 is KGHDR and CDR2 is SFDVKD. With 8 bases clipped from V and 5 bases from J, the junction kept 3 bases outside the gene matches. The CDR3 region has the DNA TGTGCCACCACCGGACAGGGAACCGGGGAGCTGTTTTTT. Translating it yields CATTGQGTGELFF.

CDR3 sequence (DNA): TGTGCCAGCAGCTTAGGGGCTAGCGGAGTTAATACGCAGTATTTT. It translates to CASSLGASGVNTQYF. The chain carries TRBV7-6 and TRBJ2-3; 7 nucleotides line up with TRBD2. V dropped 1 base and J dropped 7; count of bases not matched to a gene: 8. This CDR3 comprises 15 residues. CDR1 is SGHVS and CDR2 is FNYEAQ in the germline V gene.

This clonotype was observed a few times. The rearrangement links TRBV21-1 to TRBJ2-5; TRBD1, the D gene given by the table, was not confirmed from the DNA. TRBV21-1 is a recognized pseudogene. The length of the CDR3 is 13 residues. In nucleotides, the CDR3 is TGTGCCAGCAGCAAAGGGTGGGGGGAGACCCAGTACTTC. Translating it yields CASSKGWGETQYF.

This clonotype was observed a handful of times. The rearrangement links TRBV6-2 or TRBV6-3 to TRBJ2-3; TRBD2 matches 7 bases. The CDR3 is made up of 14 amino acids. V shed 0 bases and J 4 bases; nucleotides not matched to a gene: 1. The germline gives CDR1 MNHEY, CDR2 SVGEGT. The DNA for the CDR3 is TGTGCCAGCAGTTACTCTGCGGGAGCAGATACGCAGTATTTT. Its protein product is CASSYSAGADTQYF.

Remarks on this clonotype: At one end, the junction sequence differs from germline, possibly due to a read error. The chain carries TRBV5-1 and TRBJ2-5, with unresolved D. CDR1 is SGHRS, CDR2 YFSETQ, per germline. This CDR3 region has 12 residues. The CDR3 loop reads CASSLGGETRYF. DNA for the CDR3: TGCGCCAGCAGCTTGGGAGGAGAGACCCGGTACTTC.

This clonotype was counted a few times. The gene calls are TRBV5-1 and TRBJ2-5; D perhaps matches TRBD2 (6 bases). V was clipped by 0 bases and J by 4 bases, with 10 bases between them. This CDR3 contains 14 residues. Germline V gives CDR1 SGHRS, CDR2 YFSETQ. The CDR3: CASSLAWTIETQYF. The DNA of the CDR3 is TGCGCCAGCAGCTTGGCCTGGACTATAGAGACCCAGTACTTC.

This clonotype was counted at least ten times. The chain recombines TRBV5-1 with TRBJ2-6, with no clear D. From germline, CDR1 is SGHRS and CDR2 YFSETQ. Trimming removed 3 bases from V and 1 base from J, with 8 bases in between. The CDR3 spans 15 residues. This CDR3 reads CASSSGRSGANVLTF. CDR3 nucleotides: TGCGCCAGCAGCTCTGGTCGATCTGGGGCCAACGTCCTGACTTTC. Full variable domain (missing parts from reference TRBV5-1 and TRBJ2-6): KAGVTQTPRYLIKTRGQQVTLSCSPISGHRSVSWYQQTPGQGLQFLFEYFSETQRNKGNFPGRFSGRQFSNSRSEMNVSTLELGDSALYLCASSSGRSGANVLTFGAGSRLTVL.

The chain links TRBV24-1 to TRBJ2-1; 10 positions match TRBD2. With V trimmed by 0 bases and J by 0 bases, 1 base remained unmatched. Germline V CDR1 and CDR2: KGHDR, SFDVKD. The CDR3 has 17 residues. The CDR3 region has the DNA TGTGCCACCAGTGATTTGTCTAGCGGGAGCTCCTACAATGAGCAGTTCTTC. This encodes CATSDLSSGSSYNEQFF.

This chain uses TRBV5-1 with TRBJ2-3; possible D gene TRBD2, 6 bases. CDR3 length: 15 residues. Per the germline V gene, CDR1 is SGHRS and CDR2 is YFSETQ. With 6 bases removed from V and 2 bases from J, the gap between germline ends came to 16 bases. CDR3 bases: TGCGCCAGCACCCCGGGACGGACTATCACAGATACGCAGTATTTT. This translates into CASTPGRTITDTQYF.

This clonotype came up a few times. The chain carries TRBV25-1 and TRBJ1-2; the match to TRBD1 covers 7 bases. The germline V gene has CDR1 MGHDK and CDR2 SYGVNS. J gave up 3 bases and V 4 bases, and 2 bases lay outside the gene matches. The CDR3 loop spans 13 amino acids. The CDR3 protein is CASSAGQHYGYTF. CDR3 DNA sequence: TGTGCCAGCAGTGCGGGACAGCACTATGGCTACACCTTC.

Only one count was recorded for this clonotype. The chain combines TRBV12-3 or TRBV12-4 with TRBJ2-3, with D hard to call. The CDR3 totals 14 residues. Trimming removed 2 bases from V and 2 bases from J, with 8 bases in between. CDR3 DNA sequence: TGTGCCAGCAGTTTACCGCCAGCCACAGATACGCAGTATTTT. It is translated as CASSLPPATDTQYF.

Of note for this clonotype: The junction departs from the called germline gene at one end, perhaps through a read error. The chain joins TRBV6-5 to TRBJ2-7; 7 nucleotides align to TRBD1. Germline V gene sequence: CDR1 MNHEY, CDR2 SVGAGI. The CDR3 has 13 residues. In DNA, the CDR3 is TGTGCCAGCATTACAGGGGCTGCCTACGAGCAGTGCTTC. It yields the protein CASITGAAYEQCF.

Only a few counts were recorded for this clonotype. The genes are TRBV4-2 and TRBJ2-3, with D maybe TRBD2 (6 bases). Germline V gene lookup returns CDR1 LGHNA and CDR2 YNFKEQ. This CDR3 is built from 15 residues. Trimming removed 4 bases from V and 1 base from J, with 12 bases in between. CDR3 bases: TGTGCCAGCAGCCCCCTCTTAGCGGGCACAGATACGCAGTATTTT. It encodes CASSPLLAGTDTQYF.

The chain has TRBV20-1 and TRBJ1-1, with TRBD1 matching 9 bases. The germline V gene encodes CDR1 DFQATT and CDR2 SNEGSKA (reference sequence). V lost 3 bases and J lost 5; bases outside the gene matches: 4. CDR3 length: 13 amino acids. The CDR3 here is CSARGTGHTEAFF. In DNA, the CDR3 is TGCAGTGCTAGGGGGACAGGGCATACTGAAGCTTTCTTT.